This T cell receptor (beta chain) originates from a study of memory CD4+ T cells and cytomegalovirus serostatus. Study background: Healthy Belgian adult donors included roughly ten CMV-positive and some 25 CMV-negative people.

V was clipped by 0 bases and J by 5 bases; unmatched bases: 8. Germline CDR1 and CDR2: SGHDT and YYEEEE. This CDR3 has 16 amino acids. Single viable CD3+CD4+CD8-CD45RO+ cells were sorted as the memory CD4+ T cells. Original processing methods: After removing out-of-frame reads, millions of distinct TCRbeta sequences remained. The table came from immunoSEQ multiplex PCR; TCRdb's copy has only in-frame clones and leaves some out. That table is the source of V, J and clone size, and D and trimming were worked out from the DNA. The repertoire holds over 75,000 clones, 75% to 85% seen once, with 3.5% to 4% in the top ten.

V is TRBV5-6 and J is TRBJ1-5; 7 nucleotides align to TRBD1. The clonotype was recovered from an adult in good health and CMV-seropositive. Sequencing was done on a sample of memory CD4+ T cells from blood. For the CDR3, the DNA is TGTGCCAGCAGCTTGGCGGGACAGTCGGCTGATCAGCCCCAGCATTTT. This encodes CASSLAGQSADQPQHF.